This T cell receptor (beta chain) originates from a study of T cell repertoires in cytomegalovirus infection. Whole-study results and caveats: CMV carriers with the relevant HLA were identified by cumulative public TCR beta family frequency.

MiXCR, run by TCRdb on the reads, gives a single entry per CDR3 protein. Here the sample spans around 190,000 distinct CDR3 sequences, around 14% being singletons. V shed 1 base and J 2 bases; nucleotides not matched to a gene: 4. CDR1 and CDR2 from the germline V gene are LGHNA and YNFKEQ. The CDR3 totals 16 residues. This clonotype occurred a few times. Its antigen remains unknown. This TCR was sampled from a human donor in good health (CMV status not recorded). Some clones in this sample may be carry-over from other donors' samples. V is TRBV4-2 and J is TRBJ2-7; 11 positions match TRBD2. The sequenced sample was PBMCs. The CDR3 region has the DNA TGTGCCAGCAGCCAAGCCCTACTAGCGGGAGCCTACGAGCAGTACTTC. Translated, it gives CASSQALLAGAYEQYF.